This T cell receptor beta chain was observed in a study of post-analysis software for immune sequencing data. Study overall: The study covered relapsing-remitting, secondary progressive and progressive-relapsing courses of multiple sclerosis.

The study's findings and limits: Five TRBV segments occurring more often in patients than controls included TRBV5-6, TRBV5-1 and TRBV20-1. Those with multiple sclerosis, the patient group, showed significantly lower normalized Chao1 diversity than controls.

Looked up from germline, CDR1 is MRHNA and CDR2 is SNTAGT. V was pared by 5 bases and J by 7 bases, with 9 bases between. The CDR3 is made up of 12 amino acids. Turning to this clonotype: Its antigen is still unknown.

cDNA libraries for TCR beta contained unique molecular identifiers. Each sample of roughly 0.85 to 11 million input T cells yielded around 500,000 cDNA molecules, so each molecule approximated one T cell. TCRdb fed the PCR reads into MiXCR, producing one record per CDR3 protein. This sample has 600,000 to 750,000 distinct CDR3 sequences, with around 60% found just once. This chain links TRBV6-4 with TRBJ2-1; D may correspond to TRBD1 or TRBD2 (5 bases each). This receptor was identified in a girl aged 2 to 10 with multiple sclerosis. The sequenced sample was blood. As DNA, the CDR3 is TGTGCCAGCAGTACCGAGGGGAATGAGCAGTTCTTC. Amino acids: CASSTEGNEQFF.